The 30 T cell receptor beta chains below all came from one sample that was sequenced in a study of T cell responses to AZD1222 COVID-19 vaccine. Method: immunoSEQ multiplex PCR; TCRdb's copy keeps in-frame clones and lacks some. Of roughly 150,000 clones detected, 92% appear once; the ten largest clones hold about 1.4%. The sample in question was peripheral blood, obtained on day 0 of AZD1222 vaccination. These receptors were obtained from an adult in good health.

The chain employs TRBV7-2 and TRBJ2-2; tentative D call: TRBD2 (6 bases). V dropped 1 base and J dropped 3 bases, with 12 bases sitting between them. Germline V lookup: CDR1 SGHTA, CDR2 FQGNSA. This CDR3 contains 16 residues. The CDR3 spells CASSLVFGGDTGELFF. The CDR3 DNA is TGTGCCAGCAGCTTAGTTTTCGGCGGGGACACCGGGGAGCTGTTTTTT.

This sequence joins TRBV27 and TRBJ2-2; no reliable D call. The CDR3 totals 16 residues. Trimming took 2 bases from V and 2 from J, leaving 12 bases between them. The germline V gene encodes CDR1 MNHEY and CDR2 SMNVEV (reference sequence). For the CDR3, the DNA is TGTGCCAGCAGTTTACGAGTCCCACCTAACACCGGGGAGCTGTTTTTT. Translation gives CASSLRVPPNTGELFF.

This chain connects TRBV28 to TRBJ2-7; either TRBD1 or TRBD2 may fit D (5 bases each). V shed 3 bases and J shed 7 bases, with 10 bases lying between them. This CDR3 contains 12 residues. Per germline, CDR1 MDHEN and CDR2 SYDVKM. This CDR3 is CASSLRGDEQYF. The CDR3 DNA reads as TGTGCCAGCAGTTTGAGGGGAGATGAGCAGTACTTC.

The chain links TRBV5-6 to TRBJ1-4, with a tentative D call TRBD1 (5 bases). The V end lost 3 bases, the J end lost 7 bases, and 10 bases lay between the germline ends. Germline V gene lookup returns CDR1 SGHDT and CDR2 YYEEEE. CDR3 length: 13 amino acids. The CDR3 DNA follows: TGTGCCAGCAGCTCCGGGACGTCTGAAAAACTGTTTTTT. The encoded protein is CASSSGTSEKLFF.

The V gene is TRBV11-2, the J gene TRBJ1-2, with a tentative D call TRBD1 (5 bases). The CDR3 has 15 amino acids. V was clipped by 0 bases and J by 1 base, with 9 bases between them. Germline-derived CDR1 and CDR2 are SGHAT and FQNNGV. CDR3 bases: TGTGCCAGCAGCTTAGATCGGGGCCTTAACTATGGCTACACCTTC. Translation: CASSLDRGLNYGYTF.

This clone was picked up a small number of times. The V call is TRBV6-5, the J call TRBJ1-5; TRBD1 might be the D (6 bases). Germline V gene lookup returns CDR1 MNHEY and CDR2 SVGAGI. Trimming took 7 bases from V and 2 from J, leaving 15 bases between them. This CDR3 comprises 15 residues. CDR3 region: CASILDRRGNQPQHF. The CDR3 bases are TGTGCCAGCATACTGGACAGACGTGGCAATCAGCCCCAGCATTTT.

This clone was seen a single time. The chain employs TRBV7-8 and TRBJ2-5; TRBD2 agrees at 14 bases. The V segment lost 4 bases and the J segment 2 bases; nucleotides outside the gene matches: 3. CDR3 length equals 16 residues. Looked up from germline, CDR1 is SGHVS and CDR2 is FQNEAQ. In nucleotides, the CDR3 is TGTGCCAGCAGCTCTTGGACTAGCGGGGGGCAAGAGACCCAGTACTTC. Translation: CASSSWTSGGQETQYF.

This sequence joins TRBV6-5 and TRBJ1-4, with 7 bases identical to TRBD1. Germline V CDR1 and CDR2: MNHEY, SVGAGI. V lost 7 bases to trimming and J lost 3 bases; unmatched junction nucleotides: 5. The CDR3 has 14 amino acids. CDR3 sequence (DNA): TGTGCCAGCACGAAGGACAGGCCTAATGAAAAACTGTTTTTT. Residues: CASTKDRPNEKLFF.

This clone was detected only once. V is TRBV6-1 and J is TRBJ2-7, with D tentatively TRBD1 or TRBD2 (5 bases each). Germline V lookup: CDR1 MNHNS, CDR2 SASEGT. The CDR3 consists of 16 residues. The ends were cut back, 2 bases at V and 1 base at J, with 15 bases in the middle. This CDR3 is CASSEYYGTVSYEQYF. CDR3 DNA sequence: TGTGCCAGCAGTGAATACTACGGGACGGTTTCCTACGAGCAGTACTTC.

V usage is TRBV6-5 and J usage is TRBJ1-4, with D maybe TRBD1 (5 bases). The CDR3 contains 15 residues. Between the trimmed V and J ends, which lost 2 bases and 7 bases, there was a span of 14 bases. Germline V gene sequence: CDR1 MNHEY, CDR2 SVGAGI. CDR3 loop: CASSYGTPRGEKLFF. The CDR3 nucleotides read TGTGCCAGCAGTTACGGGACCCCCAGAGGTGAAAAACTGTTTTTT.

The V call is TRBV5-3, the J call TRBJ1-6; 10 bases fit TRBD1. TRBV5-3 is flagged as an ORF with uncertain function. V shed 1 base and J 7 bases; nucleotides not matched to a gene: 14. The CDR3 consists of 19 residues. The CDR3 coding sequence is TGTGCCAGAAGCTTGTGGGACAGGGGCCAGCCAGTGGGGAATTCACCCCTCCACTTT. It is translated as CARSLWDRGQPVGNSPLHF.

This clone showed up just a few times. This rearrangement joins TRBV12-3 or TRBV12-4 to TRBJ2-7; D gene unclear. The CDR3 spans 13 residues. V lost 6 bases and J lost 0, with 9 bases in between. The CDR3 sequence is CASRSAISYEQYF. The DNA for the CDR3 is TGTGCCAGCAGAAGTGCGATCTCCTACGAGCAGTACTTC.

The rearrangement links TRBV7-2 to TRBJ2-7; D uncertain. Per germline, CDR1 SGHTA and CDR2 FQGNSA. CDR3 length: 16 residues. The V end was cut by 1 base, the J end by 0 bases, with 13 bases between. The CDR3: CASSLGTPSLSYEQYF. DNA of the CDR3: TGTGCCAGCAGCTTAGGAACTCCATCCCTCTCCTACGAGCAGTACTTC. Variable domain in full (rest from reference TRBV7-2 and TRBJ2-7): GAGVSQSPSNKVTEKGKDVELRCDPISGHTALYWYRQSLGQGLEFLIYFQGNSAPDKSGLPSDRFSAERTGGSVSTLTIQRTQQEDSAVYLCASSLGTPSLSYEQYFGPGTRLTVT.

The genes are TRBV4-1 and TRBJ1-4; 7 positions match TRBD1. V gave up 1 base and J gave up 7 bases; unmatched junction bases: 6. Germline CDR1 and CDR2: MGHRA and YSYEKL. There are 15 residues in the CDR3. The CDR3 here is CASSQGDRVGEKLFF. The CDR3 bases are TGCGCCAGCAGCCAAGGTGACAGGGTTGGTGAAAAACTGTTTTTT.

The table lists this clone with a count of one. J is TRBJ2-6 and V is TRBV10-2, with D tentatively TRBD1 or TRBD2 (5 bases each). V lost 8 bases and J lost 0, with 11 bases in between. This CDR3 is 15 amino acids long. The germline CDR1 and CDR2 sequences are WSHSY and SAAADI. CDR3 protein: CASREGTSGANVLTF. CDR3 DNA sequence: TGCGCCAGCCGGGAAGGGACCTCTGGGGCCAACGTCCTGACTTTC.

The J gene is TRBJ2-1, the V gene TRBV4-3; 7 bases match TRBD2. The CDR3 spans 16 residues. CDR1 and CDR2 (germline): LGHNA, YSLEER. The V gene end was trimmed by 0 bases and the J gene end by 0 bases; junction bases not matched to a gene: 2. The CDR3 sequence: CASSQDTGGSYNEQFF. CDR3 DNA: TGCGCCAGCAGCCAAGATACGGGAGGCTCCTACAATGAGCAGTTCTTC.

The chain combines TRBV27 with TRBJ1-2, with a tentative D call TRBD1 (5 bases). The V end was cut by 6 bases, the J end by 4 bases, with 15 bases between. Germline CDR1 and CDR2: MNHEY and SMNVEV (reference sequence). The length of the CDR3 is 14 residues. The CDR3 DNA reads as TGTGCCAGCAGGGGAGGCAGGGAGGTCTATGGCTACACCTTC. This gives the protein CASRGGREVYGYTF.

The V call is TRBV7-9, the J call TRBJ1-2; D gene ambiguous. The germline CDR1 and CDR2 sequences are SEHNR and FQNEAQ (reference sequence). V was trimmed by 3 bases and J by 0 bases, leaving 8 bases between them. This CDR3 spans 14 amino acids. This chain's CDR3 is CASSFTGANYGYTF. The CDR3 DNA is TGTGCCAGCAGCTTCACGGGAGCTAACTATGGCTACACCTTC.

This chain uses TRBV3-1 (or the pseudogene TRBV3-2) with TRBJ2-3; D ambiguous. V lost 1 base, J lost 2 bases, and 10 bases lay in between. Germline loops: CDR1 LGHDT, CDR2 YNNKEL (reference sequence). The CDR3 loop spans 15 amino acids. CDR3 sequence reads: CASSQVGRDTDTQYF. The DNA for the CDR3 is TGTGCCAGCAGCCAAGTCGGTAGGGACACAGATACGCAGTATTTT.

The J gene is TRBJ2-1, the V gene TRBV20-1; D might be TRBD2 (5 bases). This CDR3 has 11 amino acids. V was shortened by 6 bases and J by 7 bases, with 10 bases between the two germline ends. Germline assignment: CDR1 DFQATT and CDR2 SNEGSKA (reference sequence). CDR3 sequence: CSAASGNEQFF. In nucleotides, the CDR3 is TGCAGTGCAGCTTCGGGGAATGAGCAGTTCTTC.

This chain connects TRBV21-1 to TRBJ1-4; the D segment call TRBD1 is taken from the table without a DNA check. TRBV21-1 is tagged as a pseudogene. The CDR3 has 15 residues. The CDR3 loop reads CASSSNTGGFEKLFF. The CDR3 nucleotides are TGTGCCAGCAGCTCCAATACAGGGGGTTTTGAAAAACTGTTTTTT.

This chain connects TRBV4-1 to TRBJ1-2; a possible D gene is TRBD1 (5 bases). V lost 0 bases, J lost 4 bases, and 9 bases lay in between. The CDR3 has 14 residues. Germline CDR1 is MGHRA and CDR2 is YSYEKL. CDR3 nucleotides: TGCGCCAGCAGCCAAGAGGGAAGGGGCTATGGCTACACCTTC. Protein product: CASSQEGRGYGYTF.

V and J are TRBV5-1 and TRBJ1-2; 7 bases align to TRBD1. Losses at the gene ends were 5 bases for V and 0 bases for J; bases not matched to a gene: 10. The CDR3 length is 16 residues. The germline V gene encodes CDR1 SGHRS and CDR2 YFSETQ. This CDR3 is CASRHPGQSANYGYTF. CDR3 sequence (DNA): TGCGCCAGCAGACATCCGGGACAGTCGGCTAACTATGGCTACACCTTC.

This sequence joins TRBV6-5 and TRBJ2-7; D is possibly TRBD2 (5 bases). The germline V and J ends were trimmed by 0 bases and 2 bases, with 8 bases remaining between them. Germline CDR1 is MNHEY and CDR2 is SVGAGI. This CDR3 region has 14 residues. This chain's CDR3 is CASSYSGETYEQYF. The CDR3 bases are TGTGCCAGCAGTTACTCCGGGGAGACCTACGAGCAGTACTTC.

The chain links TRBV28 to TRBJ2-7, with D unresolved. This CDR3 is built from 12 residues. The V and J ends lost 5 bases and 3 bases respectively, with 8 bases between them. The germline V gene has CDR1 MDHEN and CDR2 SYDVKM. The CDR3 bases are TGTGCCAGCAGTCAAAAGGGCTACGAGCAGTACTTC. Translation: CASSQKGYEQYF.

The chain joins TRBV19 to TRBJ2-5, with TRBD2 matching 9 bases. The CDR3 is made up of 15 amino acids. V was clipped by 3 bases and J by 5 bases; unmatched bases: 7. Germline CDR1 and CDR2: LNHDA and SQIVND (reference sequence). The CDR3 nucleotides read TGTGCCAGTAGTATCGGACTAGCGAGAGGGGAGACCCAGTACTTC. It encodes CASSIGLARGETQYF.

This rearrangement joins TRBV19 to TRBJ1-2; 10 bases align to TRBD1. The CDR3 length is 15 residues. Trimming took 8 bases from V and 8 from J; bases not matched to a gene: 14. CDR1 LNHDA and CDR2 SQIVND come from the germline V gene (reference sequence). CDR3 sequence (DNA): TGTGCCAGTCGGGAACTTCCGGGACAGGGGCGAGGCTACACCTTC. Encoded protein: CASRELPGQGRGYTF.

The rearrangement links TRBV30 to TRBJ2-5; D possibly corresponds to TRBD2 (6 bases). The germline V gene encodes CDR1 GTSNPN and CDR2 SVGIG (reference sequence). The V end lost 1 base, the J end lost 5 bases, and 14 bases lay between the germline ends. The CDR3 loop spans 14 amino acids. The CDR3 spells CAWSARRGLETQYF. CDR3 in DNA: TGTGCCTGGAGTGCCCGCCGGGGGTTGGAGACCCAGTACTTC. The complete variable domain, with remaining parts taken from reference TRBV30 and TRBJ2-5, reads SQTIHQWPATLVQPVGSPLSLECTVEGTSNPNLYWYRQAAGRGLQLLFYSVGIGQISSEVPQNLSASRPQDRQFILSSKKLLLSDSGFYLCAWSARRGLETQYFGPGTRLLVL.

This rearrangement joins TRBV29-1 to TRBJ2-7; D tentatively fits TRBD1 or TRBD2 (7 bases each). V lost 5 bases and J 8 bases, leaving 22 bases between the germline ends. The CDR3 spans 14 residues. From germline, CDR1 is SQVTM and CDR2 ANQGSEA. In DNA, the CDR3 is TGCAGCGTTCCTCAGGGGGGGACGAGCGGGCAGCAGTACTTC. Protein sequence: CSVPQGGTSGQQYF.

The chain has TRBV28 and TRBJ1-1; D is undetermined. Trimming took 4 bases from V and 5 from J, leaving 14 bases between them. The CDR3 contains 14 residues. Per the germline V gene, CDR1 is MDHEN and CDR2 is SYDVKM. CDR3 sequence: CASSSPWVRTEAFF. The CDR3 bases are TGTGCCAGCAGTTCCCCCTGGGTGAGGACTGAAGCTTTCTTT.